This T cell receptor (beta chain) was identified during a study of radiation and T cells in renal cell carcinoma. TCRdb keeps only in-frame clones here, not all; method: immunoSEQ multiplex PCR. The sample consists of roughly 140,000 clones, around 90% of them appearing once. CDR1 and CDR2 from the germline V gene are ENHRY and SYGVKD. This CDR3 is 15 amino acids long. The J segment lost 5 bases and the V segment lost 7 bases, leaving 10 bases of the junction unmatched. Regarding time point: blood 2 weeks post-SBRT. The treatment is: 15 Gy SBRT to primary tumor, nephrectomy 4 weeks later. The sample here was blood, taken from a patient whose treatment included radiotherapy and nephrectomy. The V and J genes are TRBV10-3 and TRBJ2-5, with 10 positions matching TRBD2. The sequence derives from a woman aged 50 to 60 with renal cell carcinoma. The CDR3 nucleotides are TGTGCCATCATGACCCCCAGCGGGGGGGCTGAGACCCAGTACTTC. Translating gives CAIMTPSGGAETQYF.